These 30 T cell receptor beta chains share one sample of origin, sequenced in a study of blood T cell repertoires in COVID-19. This table comes from immunoSEQ multiplex PCR, and its TCRdb copy is limited to in-frame clones, with some not included. The sample has about 36,000 clones, roughly 80% seen once. Sample: peripheral blood. The receptors here all came from a human donor in a cohort sampled during active COVID-19.

This chain uses TRBV12-3 or TRBV12-4 with TRBJ1-2; D may be TRBD1 (5 bases). The germline V and J ends were trimmed by 3 bases and 8 bases, with 13 bases remaining between them. This CDR3 has 13 residues. Here the CDR3 reads CASSFGARVGYTF. CDR3 DNA: TGTGCCAGCAGTTTTGGGGCCCGAGTGGGCTACACCTTC.

This rearrangement joins TRBV7-2 to TRBJ1-2, with 12 positions matching TRBD1. J was trimmed by 8 bases and V by 1 base; bases with no gene match: 8. Germline CDR1 and CDR2: SGHTA and FQGNSA. The CDR3 has 16 residues. CDR3 sequence: CASSLDRGQGAWGYTF. Here the CDR3 DNA reads TGTGCCAGCAGCTTAGATCGGGGACAGGGGGCTTGGGGCTACACCTTC.

The CDR3 here is CASAWGGLDGYTF. CDR3 DNA: TGTGCCAGCGCCTGGGGGGGGTTGGATGGCTACACCTTC. V gene TRBV6-5 combines with J gene TRBJ1-2; TRBD1 might be the D (5 bases). Germline lookup yields CDR1 MNHEY and CDR2 SVGAGI. This CDR3 comprises 13 residues. V was clipped by 8 bases and J by 6 bases, with 16 bases between them.

The chain couples TRBV5-5 to TRBJ2-2; unclear D gene. Trimming cost V 4 bases and J 3 bases, with 10 bases left between them. The CDR3 runs 14 residues. Per the germline V gene, CDR1 is SGHKS and CDR2 is YYEKEE (reference sequence). CDR3 nucleotide sequence: TGTGCCAGCAGCCCACTAATCCACACCGGGGAGCTGTTTTTT. Its translation is CASSPLIHTGELFF.

The V and J genes are TRBV5-6 and TRBJ1-1; TRBD1 is a possible D gene (5 bases). The V gene's germline CDR1 is SGHDT and CDR2 YYEEEE. This CDR3 comprises 16 residues. V lost 0 bases to trimming and J lost 0 bases, with 12 bases between them. This CDR3 is CASSLEGVGMNTEAFF. In nucleotides, the CDR3 is TGTGCCAGCAGCTTGGAAGGGGTTGGAATGAACACTGAAGCTTTCTTT.

V usage is TRBV12-3 or TRBV12-4 and J usage is TRBJ1-2; tentatively, D is TRBD1 (6 bases). The length of the CDR3 is 13 residues. Trimming took 7 bases from V and 8 from J, leaving 17 bases between them. The CDR3 sequence: CASIPSRGSGYTF. The CDR3 bases are TGTGCCAGCATCCCATCCAGGGGAAGCGGCTACACCTTC.

The chain uses TRBV11-2 and TRBJ2-7, with 7 bases that match TRBD1. This CDR3 spans 15 amino acids. CDR1 and CDR2 (germline): SGHAT, FQNNGV. V trimming: 1 base; J trimming: 2 bases; junction bases outside the gene matches: 5. CDR3 sequence reads: CASSLAQGFTYEQYF. The CDR3 coding sequence is TGTGCCAGCAGCTTAGCACAGGGGTTTACCTACGAGCAGTACTTC.

This chain links TRBV9 with TRBJ1-6, with 10 bases lining up with TRBD1. Germline V lookup: CDR1 SGDLS, CDR2 YYNGEE. The CDR3 covers 19 residues. The V segment lost 3 bases and the J segment 8 bases; nucleotides outside the gene matches: 17. The CDR3 DNA reads TGTGCCAGCAGCGATGATCCGGTTAGGATAGGACAGGGGGATTCACCCCTCCACTTT. It yields the protein CASSDDPVRIGQGDSPLHF.

CDR3 sequence: CASRVSGGSTDTQYF. The CDR3 coding sequence is TGTGCCAGCAGGGTTAGCGGGGGTAGCACAGATACGCAGTATTTT. The V and J genes are TRBV7-9 and TRBJ2-3; TRBD2 matches 9 bases. The ends lost 6 bases at V and 0 bases at J; junction bases unmatched: 4. Germline CDR1 and CDR2: SEHNR and FQNEAQ (reference sequence). The CDR3 covers 15 residues.

The sample holds one count of this clone. This rearrangement joins TRBV5-5 to TRBJ1-1; the match to TRBD1 covers 8 bases. CDR1 is SGHKS, CDR2 YYEKEE, per germline (reference sequence). J lost 5 bases, V lost 4 bases, and 4 bases had no gene match. The CDR3 consists of 13 residues. This CDR3 is CASSKGQGTEAFF. DNA for the CDR3: TGTGCCAGCAGCAAAGGACAGGGTACTGAAGCTTTCTTT.

The chain recombines TRBV27 with TRBJ1-2; TRBD1 matches at 7 bases. This CDR3 is 12 amino acids long. CDR1 and CDR2 from the germline V gene are MNHEY and SMNVEV (reference sequence). The V segment lost 5 bases and the J segment 10 bases; nucleotides outside the gene matches: 7. The CDR3 DNA reads as TGTGCCAGCAGTCCTCAGACAGGGTTCTACACCTTC. This gives the protein CASSPQTGFYTF.

The chain uses TRBV30 and TRBJ1-1; D is undetermined. The germline V gene has CDR1 GTSNPN and CDR2 SVGIG (reference sequence). V was clipped by 4 bases and J by 6 bases, with 12 bases between them. The CDR3 is 12 residues long. DNA for the CDR3: TGTGCCTGGATAGCACGGGTCCCTGAAGCTTTCTTT. This gives the protein CAWIARVPEAFF. Complete variable domain (other parts from reference TRBV30 and TRBJ1-1): SQTIHQWPATLVQPVGSPLSLECTVEGTSNPNLYWYRQAAGRGLQLLFYSVGIGQISSEVPQNLSASRPQDRQFILSSKKLLLSDSGFYLCAWIARVPEAFFGQGTRLTVV.

The genes are TRBV6-5 and TRBJ1-5, with D perhaps TRBD1 (6 bases). V gave up 0 bases and J gave up 3 bases, with 12 bases separating them. The CDR3 contains 16 residues. Germline CDR1 reads MNHEY; CDR2 reads SVGAGI. The CDR3 here is CASSYSGGASNQPQHF. The CDR3 DNA follows: TGTGCCAGCAGTTACTCTGGGGGCGCCTCCAATCAGCCCCAGCATTTT.

The genes are TRBV12-3 or TRBV12-4 and TRBJ1-1; no definite D call. The CDR3 runs 13 residues. V lost 1 base and J 4 bases, leaving 7 bases between the germline ends. This CDR3 is CASSLGRATEAFF. As DNA, the CDR3 is TGTGCCAGCAGTTTAGGGAGGGCCACTGAAGCTTTCTTT.

This sequence joins TRBV15 and TRBJ1-3; D uncertain. The CDR3 loop spans 16 amino acids. The germline V gene encodes CDR1 LNHNV and CDR2 YYDKDF (reference sequence). V lost 0 bases, J lost 1 base, and 10 bases lay in between. CDR3 residues: CATSRDGESSGNTIYF. The CDR3 nucleotides read TGTGCCACCAGCAGAGACGGGGAGAGTTCTGGAAACACCATATATTTT. Variable domain in full (rest from reference TRBV15 and TRBJ1-3): DAMVIQNPRYQVTQFGKPVTLSCSQTLNHNVMYWYQQKSSQAPKLLFHYYDKDFNNEADTPDNFQSRRPNTSFCFLDIRSPGLGDTAMYLCATSRDGESSGNTIYFGEGSWLTVV.

The V and J genes are TRBV18 and TRBJ2-2; 10 positions agree with TRBD2. The germline V gene encodes CDR1 KGHSH and CDR2 LQKENI. V was clipped by 3 bases and J by 2 bases; unmatched bases: 6. The CDR3 is made up of 17 amino acids. The CDR3 loop reads CASSPTLAGFNTGELFF. Written as DNA, the CDR3 is TGTGCCAGCTCACCGACACTAGCGGGGTTTAACACCGGGGAGCTGTTTTTT.

Turning to this clone: Germline and junction disagree at one end, which may indicate a read error. The chain joins TRBV7-7 to TRBJ1-4, with 9 bases that match TRBD1. The germline CDR1 and CDR2 sequences are SSHAT and FNYEAQ (reference sequence). This CDR3 comprises 17 residues. In nucleotides, the CDR3 is TGTGCTAGCAGCTCCGGGACAGGGACCCTAAGGGGTGAAAAACTGTTTTTT. Translating it yields CASSSGTGTLRGEKLFF.

The chain employs TRBV3-1 (or the pseudogene TRBV3-2) and TRBJ1-6; a weak D match, TRBD1 (6 bases). Germline V gene lookup returns CDR1 LGHDT and CDR2 YNNKEL (reference sequence). CDR3 length equals 17 residues. V lost 3 bases and J 0 bases, leaving 12 bases between the germline ends. Here the CDR3 reads CASSQGHSSSYNSPLHF. The CDR3 coding sequence is TGTGCCAGCAGCCAGGGACACTCGAGCTCCTATAATTCACCCCTCCACTTT.

This clone was observed a single time. The gene calls are TRBV7-2 and TRBJ2-1, with a possible D match to TRBD2 (6 bases). Between the trimmed V and J ends, which lost 3 bases and 6 bases, there was a span of 12 bases. The CDR3 spans 14 residues. CDR1 is SGHTA, CDR2 FQGNSA, per germline. The CDR3 nucleotides are TGTGCCAGCAGCTTCGGAGGGTGGGGCAATGAGCAGTTCTTC. This gives the protein CASSFGGWGNEQFF.

By share of the sample, this clone is medium-sized. This CDR3 reads CAWRDLAGDSYEQYF. In nucleotides, the CDR3 is TGTGCCTGGAGAGATCTAGCGGGGGACTCCTACGAGCAGTACTTC. This chain joins TRBV30 and TRBJ2-7; 10 bases fit TRBD2. Germline V gene sequence: CDR1 GTSNPN, CDR2 SVGIG (reference sequence). Germline trimming cut 3 bases from V and 0 bases from J; bases unmatched to any gene: 5. The CDR3 contains 15 residues.

V gene TRBV7-2 combines with J gene TRBJ2-3, with 11 bases aligning to TRBD2. This CDR3 region has 16 residues. The germline gives CDR1 SGHTA, CDR2 FQGNSA. V trimming: 0 bases; J trimming: 6 bases; junction bases outside the gene matches: 5. The CDR3 reads CASSLASGGAKDTQYF. The CDR3 DNA follows: TGTGCCAGCAGCTTAGCTAGCGGGGGGGCCAAGGATACGCAGTATTTT.

The chain combines TRBV27 with TRBJ1-5, with D maybe TRBD1 (5 bases). Trimming took 3 bases from V and 6 from J, leaving 12 bases between them. Germline V gene lookup returns CDR1 MNHEY and CDR2 SMNVEV (reference sequence). This CDR3 spans 14 amino acids. The DNA for the CDR3 is TGTGCCAGCAGTTTTTCGGGGGAACGTCAGCCCCAGCATTTT. Its protein is CASSFSGERQPQHF.

This clone was observed a few times. The V gene is TRBV24-1, the J gene TRBJ2-3, with TRBD1 matching 11 bases. There are 17 residues in the CDR3. Germline V lookup: CDR1 KGHDR, CDR2 SFDVKD. After removal of 4 bases from V and 5 bases from J, the junction contained 10 bases not matched to a gene. The DNA of the CDR3 is TGTGCCACCAGTGAAAACGGACAGGGGGCAAGAAAAGATACGCAGTATTTT. The encoded protein is CATSENGQGARKDTQYF.

J is TRBJ2-1 and V is TRBV30; tentative D call: TRBD1 (7 bases). Germline-derived CDR1 and CDR2 are GTSNPN and SVGIG (reference sequence). CDR3 length: 15 amino acids. V was cut by 4 bases and J by 3 bases, with 16 bases left in between. CDR3 DNA sequence: TGTGCCTGGACCCTGGAGGGGGCGGACTACAATGAGCAGTTCTTC. The encoded protein is CAWTLEGADYNEQFF. Full variable domain (rest looked up from reference TRBV30 and TRBJ2-1): SQTIHQWPATLVQPVGSPLSLECTVEGTSNPNLYWYRQAAGRGLQLLFYSVGIGQISSEVPQNLSASRPQDRQFILSSKKLLLSDSGFYLCAWTLEGADYNEQFFGPGTRLTVL.

This clone is categorized as medium-sized (0.01 to 0.1%). This chain connects TRBV7-3 to TRBJ2-2; TRBD2 might be the D (6 bases). The CDR3 runs to 14 residues. The germline CDR1 and CDR2 sequences are SGHTA and FQGTGA. Trimming shortened V by 6 bases and J by 2 bases, and 10 bases separated the two germline ends. The CDR3 reads CASRRRGNTGELFF. Here the CDR3 DNA reads TGTGCCAGCAGAAGGCGGGGAAACACCGGGGAGCTGTTTTTT.

This chain connects TRBV7-9 to TRBJ2-1; D gene uncertain. With 1 base removed from V and 4 bases from J, the gap between germline ends came to 8 bases. Per germline, CDR1 SEHNR and CDR2 FQNEAQ (reference sequence). The CDR3 extends over 14 amino acids. CDR3 amino acids: CASSLGPTYNEQFF. The CDR3 coding sequence is TGTGCCAGCAGCTTAGGCCCGACTTACAATGAGCAGTTCTTC.

The V and J genes are TRBV19 and TRBJ1-5; D not certain. The CDR3 loop spans 13 amino acids. Trimming left V 5 bases short and J 1 base short, with 6 bases between. Germline V gene data show CDR1 as LNHDA and CDR2 as SQIVND (reference sequence). CDR3 in amino acids: CASSLGSNQPQHF. For the CDR3, the DNA is TGTGCCAGTAGTTTGGGCAGCAATCAGCCCCAGCATTTT. Variable domain in full (rest from reference TRBV19 and TRBJ1-5): DGGITQSPKYLFRKEGQNVTLSCEQNLNHDAMYWYRQDPGQGLRLIYYSQIVNDFQKGDIAEGYSVSREKKESFPLTVTSAQKNPTAFYLCASSLGSNQPQHFGDGTRLSIL.

V is TRBV29-1 and J is TRBJ1-6; no firm D call. The V and J ends lost 3 bases and 12 bases respectively, with 12 bases between them. The CDR3 contains 12 residues. Germline V lookup: CDR1 SQVTM, CDR2 ANQGSEA. The CDR3 is CSVDTGVGPLHF. DNA of the CDR3: TGCAGCGTTGATACCGGGGTGGGACCCCTCCACTTT.

This clone turned up a few times. V is TRBV4-1 and J is TRBJ2-7; D gene ambiguous. Germline V gene data show CDR1 as MGHRA and CDR2 as YSYEKL. The CDR3 is 13 residues long. V was clipped by 3 bases and J by 7 bases, with 13 bases between them. CDR3 amino acids: CASSHPRRREQYF. CDR3 coding DNA: TGCGCCAGCAGCCACCCCCGGCGCAGGGAGCAGTACTTC.

This sequence joins TRBV7-9 and TRBJ2-6, with D unresolved. The CDR3 sequence is 15 residues long. Germline V gene sequence: CDR1 SEHNR, CDR2 FQNEAQ (reference sequence). The germline V and J ends were trimmed by 5 bases and 4 bases, with 12 bases remaining between them. CDR3 in amino acids: CASSRPAGGANVLTF. In DNA, the CDR3 is TGTGCCAGCAGCCGCCCGGCAGGAGGGGCCAACGTCCTGACTTTC. The full variable domain, with the rest looked up from reference TRBV7-9 and TRBJ2-6, is DTGVSQNPRHKITKRGQNVTFRCDPISEHNRLYWYRQTLGQGPEFLTYFQNEAQLEKSRLLSDRFSAERPKGSFSTLEIQRTEQGDSAMYLCASSRPAGGANVLTFGAGSRLTVL.